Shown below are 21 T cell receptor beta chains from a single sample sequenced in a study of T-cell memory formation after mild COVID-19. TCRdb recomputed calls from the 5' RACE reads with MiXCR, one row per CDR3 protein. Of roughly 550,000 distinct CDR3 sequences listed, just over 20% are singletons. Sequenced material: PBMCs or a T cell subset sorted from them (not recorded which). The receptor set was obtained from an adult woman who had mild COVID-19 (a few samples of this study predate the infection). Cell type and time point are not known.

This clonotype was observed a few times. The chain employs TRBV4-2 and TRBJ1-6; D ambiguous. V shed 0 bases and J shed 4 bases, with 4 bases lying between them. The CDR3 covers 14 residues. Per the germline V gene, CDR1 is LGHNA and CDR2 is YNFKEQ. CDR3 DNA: TGTGCCAGCAGCCAAGATTTATATAATTCACCCCTCCACTTT. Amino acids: CASSQDLYNSPLHF.

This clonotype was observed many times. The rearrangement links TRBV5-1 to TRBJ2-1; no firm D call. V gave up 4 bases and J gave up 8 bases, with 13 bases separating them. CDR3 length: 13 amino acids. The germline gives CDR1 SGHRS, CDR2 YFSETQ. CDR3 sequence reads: CASSPSGWDEQFF. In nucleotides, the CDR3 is TGCGCCAGCAGCCCCTCTGGGTGGGATGAGCAGTTCTTC. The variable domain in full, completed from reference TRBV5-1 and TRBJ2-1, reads KAGVTQTPRYLIKTRGQQVTLSCSPISGHRSVSWYQQTPGQGLQFLFEYFSETQRNKGNFPGRFSGRQFSNSRSEMNVSTLELGDSALYLCASSPSGWDEQFFGPGTRLTVL.

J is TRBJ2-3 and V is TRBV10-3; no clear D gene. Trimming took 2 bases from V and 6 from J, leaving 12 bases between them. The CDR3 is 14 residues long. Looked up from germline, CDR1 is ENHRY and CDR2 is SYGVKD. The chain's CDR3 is CAISEGVLDDTQYF. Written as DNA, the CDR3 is TGTGCCATCAGTGAGGGGGTCCTCGATGATACGCAGTATTTT.

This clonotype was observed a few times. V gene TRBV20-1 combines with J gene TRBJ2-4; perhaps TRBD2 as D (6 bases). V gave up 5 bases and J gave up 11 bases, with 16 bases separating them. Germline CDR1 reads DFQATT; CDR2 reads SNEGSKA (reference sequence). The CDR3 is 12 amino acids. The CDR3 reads CSACSVAGLQYF. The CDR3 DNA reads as TGCAGTGCTTGTAGTGTTGCGGGGCTTCAGTACTTC.

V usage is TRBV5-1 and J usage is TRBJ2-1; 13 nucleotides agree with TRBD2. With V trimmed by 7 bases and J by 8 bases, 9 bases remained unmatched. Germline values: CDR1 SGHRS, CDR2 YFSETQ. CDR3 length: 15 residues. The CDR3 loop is CASDPGLAGLDEQFF. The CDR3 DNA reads TGCGCCAGCGACCCGGGACTAGCGGGACTCGATGAGCAGTTCTTC.

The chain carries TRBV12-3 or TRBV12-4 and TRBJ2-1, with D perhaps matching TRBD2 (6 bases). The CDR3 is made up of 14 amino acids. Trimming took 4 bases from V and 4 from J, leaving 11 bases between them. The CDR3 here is CASSSPGEYNEQFF. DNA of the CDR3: TGTGCCAGCAGTTCTCCGGGGGAGTACAATGAGCAGTTCTTC.

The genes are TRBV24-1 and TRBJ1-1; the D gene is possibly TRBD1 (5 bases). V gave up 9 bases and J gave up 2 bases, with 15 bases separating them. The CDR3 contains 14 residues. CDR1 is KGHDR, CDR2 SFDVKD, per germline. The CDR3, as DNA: TGTGCCACCGTGTCAGGGAGGGGCAACACTGAAGCTTTCTTT. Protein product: CATVSGRGNTEAFF.

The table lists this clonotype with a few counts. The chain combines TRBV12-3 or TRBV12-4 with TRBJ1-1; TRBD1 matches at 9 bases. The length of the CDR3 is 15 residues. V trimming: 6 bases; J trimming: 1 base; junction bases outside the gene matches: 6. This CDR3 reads CASRSDRGANTEAFF. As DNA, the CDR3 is TGTGCCAGCAGATCGGACAGGGGAGCGAACACTGAAGCTTTCTTT.

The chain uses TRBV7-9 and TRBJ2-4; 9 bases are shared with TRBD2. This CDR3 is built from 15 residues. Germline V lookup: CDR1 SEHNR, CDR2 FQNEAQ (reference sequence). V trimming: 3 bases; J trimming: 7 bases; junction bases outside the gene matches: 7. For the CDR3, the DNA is TGTGCCAGCAGCTTTCAAGCGGGAGGCACGAACATTCAGTACTTC. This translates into CASSFQAGGTNIQYF.

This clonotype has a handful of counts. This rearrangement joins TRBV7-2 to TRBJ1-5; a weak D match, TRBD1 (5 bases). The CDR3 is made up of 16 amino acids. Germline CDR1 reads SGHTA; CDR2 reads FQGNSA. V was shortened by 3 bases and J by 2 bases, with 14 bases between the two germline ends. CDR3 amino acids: CASSLTGQTGNQPQHF. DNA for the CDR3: TGTGCCAGCAGCTTGACGGGGCAGACCGGCAATCAGCCCCAGCATTTT.

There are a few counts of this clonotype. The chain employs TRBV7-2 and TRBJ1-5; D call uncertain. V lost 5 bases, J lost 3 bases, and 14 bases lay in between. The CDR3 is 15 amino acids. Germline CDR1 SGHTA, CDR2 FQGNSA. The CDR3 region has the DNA TGTGCCAGCAGCGGCTCGCGAACATTCAATCAGCCCCAGCATTTT. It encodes CASSGSRTFNQPQHF. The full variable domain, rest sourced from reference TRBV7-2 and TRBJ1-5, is GAGVSQSPSNKVTEKGKDVELRCDPISGHTALYWYRQSLGQGLEFLIYFQGNSAPDKSGLPSDRFSAERTGGSVSTLTIQRTQQEDSAVYLCASSGSRTFNQPQHFGDGTRLSIL.

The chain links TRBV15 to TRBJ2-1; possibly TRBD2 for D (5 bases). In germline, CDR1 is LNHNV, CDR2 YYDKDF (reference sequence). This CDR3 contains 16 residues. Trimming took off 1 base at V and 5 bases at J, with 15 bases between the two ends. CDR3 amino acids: CATSRAWGSVDNEQFF. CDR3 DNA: TGTGCCACCAGCAGAGCATGGGGTAGCGTGGACAATGAGCAGTTCTTC.

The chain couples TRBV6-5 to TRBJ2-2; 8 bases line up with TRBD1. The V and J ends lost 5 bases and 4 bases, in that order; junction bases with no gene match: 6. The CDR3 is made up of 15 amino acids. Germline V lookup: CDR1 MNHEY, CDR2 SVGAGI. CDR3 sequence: CASSNPTGVTGELFF. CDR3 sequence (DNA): TGTGCCAGCAGTAATCCGACAGGGGTCACCGGGGAGCTGTTTTTT.

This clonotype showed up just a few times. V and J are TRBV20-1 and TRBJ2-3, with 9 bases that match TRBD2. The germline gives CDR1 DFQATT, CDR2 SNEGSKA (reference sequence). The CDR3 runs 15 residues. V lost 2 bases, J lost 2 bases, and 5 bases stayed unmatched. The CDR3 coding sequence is TGCAGTGCTAGATATGGCGGGGGGGTCACAGATACGCAGTATTTT. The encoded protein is CSARYGGGVTDTQYF.

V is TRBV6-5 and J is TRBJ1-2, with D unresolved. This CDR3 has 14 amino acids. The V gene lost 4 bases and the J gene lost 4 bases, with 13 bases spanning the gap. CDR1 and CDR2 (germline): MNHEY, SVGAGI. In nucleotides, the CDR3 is TGTGCCAGCAGTTCCCTAGCCCCGGGCTATGGCTACACCTTC. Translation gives CASSSLAPGYGYTF.

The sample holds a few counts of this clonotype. The CDR3: CASSPGPGSGWDTEAFF. The CDR3 nucleotides are TGTGCCAGCAGCCCAGGCCCAGGCTCAGGGTGGGACACTGAAGCTTTCTTT. The genes are TRBV27 and TRBJ1-1, with D possibly TRBD1 on 5 matching bases. Germline-derived CDR1 and CDR2 are MNHEY and SMNVEV (reference sequence). V gave up 6 bases and J gave up 3 bases, with 23 bases separating them. This CDR3 comprises 17 residues.

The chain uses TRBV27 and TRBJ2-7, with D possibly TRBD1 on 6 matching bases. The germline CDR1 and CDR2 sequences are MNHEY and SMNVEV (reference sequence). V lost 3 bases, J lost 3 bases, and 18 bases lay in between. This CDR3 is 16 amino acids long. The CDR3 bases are TGTGCCAGCAGTTTCCCCGACGGTGTAGGGGGCTACGAGCAGTACTTC. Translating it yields CASSFPDGVGGYEQYF.

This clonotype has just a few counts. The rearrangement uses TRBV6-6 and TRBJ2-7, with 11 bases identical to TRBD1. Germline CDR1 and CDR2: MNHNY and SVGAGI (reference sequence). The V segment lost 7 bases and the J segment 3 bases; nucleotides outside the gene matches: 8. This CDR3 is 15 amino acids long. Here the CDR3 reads CASTQGQGALYEQYF. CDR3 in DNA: TGTGCCAGCACCCAAGGACAGGGGGCCCTCTACGAGCAGTACTTC.

The chain's CDR3 is CASSLDGAPGTQYF. Written as DNA, the CDR3 is TGTGCCAGCAGTTTAGATGGCGCCCCGGGTACGCAGTATTTT. The chain employs TRBV12-3 or TRBV12-4 and TRBJ2-3; unclear D gene. This CDR3 comprises 14 residues. V lost 1 base, J lost 8 bases, and 13 bases lay in between.

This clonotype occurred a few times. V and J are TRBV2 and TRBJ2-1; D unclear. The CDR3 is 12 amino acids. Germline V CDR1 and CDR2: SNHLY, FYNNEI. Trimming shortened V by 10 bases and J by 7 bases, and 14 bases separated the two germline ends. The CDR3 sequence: CATNLWGNEQFF. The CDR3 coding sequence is TGTGCCACAAATCTTTGGGGAAATGAGCAGTTCTTC. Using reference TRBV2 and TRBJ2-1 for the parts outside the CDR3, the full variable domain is EPEVTQTPSHQVTQMGQEVILRCVPISNHLYFYWYRQILGQKVEFLVSFYNNEISEKSEIFDDQFSVERPDGSNFTLKIRSTKLEDSAMYFCATNLWGNEQFFGPGTRLTVL.

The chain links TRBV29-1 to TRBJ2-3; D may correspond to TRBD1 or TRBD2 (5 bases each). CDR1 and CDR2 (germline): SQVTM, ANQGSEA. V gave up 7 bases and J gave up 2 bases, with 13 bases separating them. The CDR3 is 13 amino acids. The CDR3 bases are TGCAGCGCCCCCAGGGAGCCCACAGATACGCAGTATTTT. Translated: CSAPREPTDTQYF.